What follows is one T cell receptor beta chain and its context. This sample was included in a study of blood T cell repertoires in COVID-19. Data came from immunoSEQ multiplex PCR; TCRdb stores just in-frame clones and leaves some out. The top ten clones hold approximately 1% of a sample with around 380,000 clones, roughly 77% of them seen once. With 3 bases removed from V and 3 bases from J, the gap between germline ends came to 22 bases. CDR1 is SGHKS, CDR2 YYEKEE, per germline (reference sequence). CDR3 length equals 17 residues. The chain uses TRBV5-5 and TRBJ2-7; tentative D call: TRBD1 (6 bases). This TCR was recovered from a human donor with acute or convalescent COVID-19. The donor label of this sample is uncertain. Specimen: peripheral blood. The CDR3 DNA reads TGTGCCAGCAGCTGGAACGCGCCGGGTACAGGGAACTACGAGCAGTACTTC. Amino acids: CASSWNAPGTGNYEQYF.